This T cell receptor beta chain was identified in a study of blood T cell repertoires in COVID-19. For the study at large: COVID-19 samples, acute and convalescent, were from the United States, Italy and Spain. PBMCs, B-cell-depleted T cells, or T cells provided the cDNA or gDNA that made up the material.

In the original processing: Using reference gene primer amplification, nucleated cell counts were estimated. The protocol was immunoSEQ multiplex PCR, while the TCRdb copy is restricted to in-frame clones and leaves out a portion. Clone size and V and J calls were adopted from that table, with D and trimming inferred from the DNA. The data contain around 110,000 clones, less than 85% of them seen just once; the ten biggest clones take up about 2.1%. Germline V gene sequence: CDR1 LNHDA, CDR2 SQIVND (reference sequence). There are 15 residues in the CDR3. V was clipped by 3 bases and J by 5 bases; unmatched bases: 8.

The V and J genes are TRBV19 and TRBJ2-5; 8 bases match TRBD1. The receptor was isolated from a young man with acute or convalescent COVID-19. The material sequenced was peripheral blood. Here the CDR3 reads CASSMTGVVSETQYF. In DNA form, the CDR3 reads TGTGCCAGTAGTATGACAGGGGTTGTTAGTGAGACCCAGTACTTC.